This T cell receptor beta chain originates from a study of breast tumors, draining lymph nodes, adjacent tissues. The V segment lost 9 bases and the J segment 5 bases; nucleotides outside the gene matches: 8. The CDR3 consists of 13 residues. Germline CDR1 and CDR2: WSHSY and SAAADI. Via MiXCR, TCRdb re-called the multiplex PCR reads, giving one row per CDR3 protein. The sample contains some 65,000 distinct CDR3 sequences, approximately 47% of which appear only once. This sequence joins TRBV10-2 and TRBJ2-5; 8 bases line up with TRBD1. The source is a female donor with breast cancer. Some clones in this sample may be carry-over from other donors' samples. Sequences were obtained from breast tumor tissue. For the CDR3, the DNA is TGCGCCAGTAAGGACAGGGCCGGGGAGACCCAGTACTTC. It specifies CASKDRAGETQYF.